This record covers a single T cell receptor (beta chain). Antigen specificity is unknown. Sampled blood dates from first hyperthyroidism diagnosis, and it precedes any ophthalmopathy symptoms. This entry belongs to a study of T cells in Graves' hyperthyroidism and ophthalmopathy. Study at large: Peripheral blood specimens were obtained at initial diagnosis, prior to any treatment.

V was clipped by 3 bases and J by 5 bases, with 11 bases between them. Germline V CDR1 and CDR2: SGHAT, FQNNGV. There are 13 residues in the CDR3. Findings and caveats of the study: Model output signaled ophthalmopathy a median 6.5 months ahead of onset. Most expanded thyroid clonotypes above 0.001 also appeared in blood.

The CDR3 regions of TCR beta were amplified from RNA transcripts. HTBI primers drove first-round RT-PCR of the TCR CDR3. TCRdb fed the multiplex PCR reads into MiXCR, producing one record per CDR3 protein. The table records approximately 260,000 distinct CDR3 sequences, 13% to 15% of them present only once. The sequenced material came from blood. V usage is TRBV11-2 and J usage is TRBJ2-7; D could derive from TRBD1 or TRBD2 (5 bases each). The receptor was derived from a woman in her forties or fifties with Graves' hyperthyroidism that later progressed to Graves' ophthalmopathy. This CDR3 reads CASSLQGEDEQYF. The CDR3 coding sequence is TGTGCCAGCAGCTTGCAGGGAGAGGACGAGCAGTACTTC.